This TCR beta chain was retrieved from a study of T cells after yellow fever vaccination. MiXCR, run by TCRdb on the 5' RACE reads, gives a single entry per CDR3 protein. Of some 320,000 distinct CDR3 sequences in the sample, approximately 4% were seen once. This clonotype came up many times. The target antigen is unknown. General observations from the study: Boosting was followed by the reappearance of most primary-vaccination clones (less than 98% CD4, under 90% CD8). Clonotypes found in both CD4 and CD8 compartments made up a small share. When the response was secondary, it was weaker but reached its peak faster, day 5 versus 15.

Germline V CDR1 and CDR2: MDHEN, SYDVKM. The CDR3 runs 14 residues. Trimming removed 5 bases at V and 3 bases at J, with 11 bases between. The sample in question was PBMCs, obtained 5 days after the yellow fever booster vaccination. The clonotype originates from a young man who received the YFV17D yellow fever vaccine. The chain couples TRBV28 to TRBJ1-3; D is uncertain. In nucleotides, the CDR3 is TGTGCCAGCAGTCATGGCCCCGGTGGAAACACCATATATTTT. Translation gives CASSHGPGGNTIYF.